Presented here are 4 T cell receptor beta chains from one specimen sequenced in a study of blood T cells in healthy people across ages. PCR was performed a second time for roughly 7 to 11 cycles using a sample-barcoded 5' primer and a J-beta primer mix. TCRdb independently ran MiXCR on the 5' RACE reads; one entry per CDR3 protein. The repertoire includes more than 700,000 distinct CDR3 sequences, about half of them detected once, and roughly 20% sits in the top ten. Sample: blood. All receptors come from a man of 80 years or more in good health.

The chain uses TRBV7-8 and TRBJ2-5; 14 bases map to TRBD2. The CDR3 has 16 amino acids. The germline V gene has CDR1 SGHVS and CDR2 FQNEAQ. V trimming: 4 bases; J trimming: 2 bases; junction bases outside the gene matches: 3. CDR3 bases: TGTGCCAGCAGCTACGGGACTAGCGGGAGTCAAGAGACCCAGTACTTC. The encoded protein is CASSYGTSGSQETQYF.

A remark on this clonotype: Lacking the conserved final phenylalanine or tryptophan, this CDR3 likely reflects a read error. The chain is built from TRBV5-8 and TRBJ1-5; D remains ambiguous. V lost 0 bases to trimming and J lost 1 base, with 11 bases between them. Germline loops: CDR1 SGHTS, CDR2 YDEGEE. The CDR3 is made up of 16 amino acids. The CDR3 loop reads CASSLVVGQSNQPQHC. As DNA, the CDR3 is TGTGCCAGCAGCTTGGTTGTCGGGCAGAGCAATCAGCCCCAGCATTGT.

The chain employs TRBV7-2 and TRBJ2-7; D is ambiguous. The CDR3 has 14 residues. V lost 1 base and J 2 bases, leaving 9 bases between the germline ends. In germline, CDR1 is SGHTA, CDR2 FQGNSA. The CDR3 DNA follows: TGTGCCAGCAGCTTAGATGCGAAACCCTACGAGCAGTACTTC. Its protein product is CASSLDAKPYEQYF. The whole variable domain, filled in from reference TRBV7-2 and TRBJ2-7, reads GAGVSQSPSNKVTEKGKDVELRCDPISGHTALYWYRQSLGQGLEFLIYFQGNSAPDKSGLPSDRFSAERTGGSVSTLTIQRTQQEDSAVYLCASSLDAKPYEQYFGPGTRLTVT.

CDR3: CSARVVAGEGRQYF. The CDR3 region has the DNA TGCAGTGCTAGAGTCGTAGCGGGAGAAGGTCGGCAGTACTTC. This chain links TRBV20-1 with TRBJ2-7; the match to TRBD2 covers 9 bases. Germline V gives CDR1 DFQATT, CDR2 SNEGSKA (reference sequence). Trimming cost V 1 base and J 9 bases; bases outside gene matches: 10. This CDR3 comprises 14 residues.